These T cell receptor beta chains were read from a single sample in a study of T cell responses to AZD1222 COVID-19 vaccine. The data were produced by immunoSEQ multiplex PCR, yet TCRdb's version contains in-frame clones alone and is incomplete. The sample yields 250,000 to 300,000 clones, 94% seen once. The sample here was peripheral blood, taken 28 days after the second AZD1222 dose. These receptors were collected from an adult who received the AZD1222 COVID-19 vaccine. Each CDR3 is given with its conserved first and last residue. A D gene is named only where the DNA matches it firmly. Clone size is given for some rows only: seen once, a few or many times, or a class if the clone is expanded.

j_gene | d_gene | abundance | v_gene | len | CDR3nt | CDR3aa
TRBJ2-7 | TRBD2 | - | TRBV28 | 15 | TGTGCCAGCAGGAGACGGACTAGCGGGTCCTACGAGCAGTACTTC | CASRRRTSGSYEQYF
TRBJ2-5 | - | - | TRBV12-3/TRBV12-4 | 13 | TGTGCCAGCAGTTTGGGGTTTGGGGAGACCCAGTACTTC | CASSLGFGETQYF
TRBJ1-4 | - | - | TRBV6-5 | 15 | TGTGCCAGCAGCCGACTGGGGGGAACTAATGAAAAACTGTTTTTT | CASSRLGGTNEKLFF
TRBJ2-2 | TRBD1 | - | TRBV9 | 15 | TGTGCCAGCAGCGCAGAGGGGGCGGACACCGGGGAGCTGTTTTTT | CASSAEGADTGELFF
TRBJ1-4 | TRBD1 | - | TRBV28 | 14 | TGTGCCAGCAGCCCGACAGGGGGAAATGAAAAACTGTTTTTT | CASSPTGGNEKLFF
TRBJ2-5 | TRBD2 | - | TRBV30 | 15 | TGTGCCTGTCAACCCCGGACTAGCGGGAGAGAGACCCAGTACTTC | CACQPRTSGRETQYF
TRBJ1-1 | - | - | TRBV27 | 13 | TGTGCCAGCAGTTTTGGGAAAAGAACTGAAGCTTTCTTT | CASSFGKRTEAFF
TRBJ1-5 | TRBD1 | - | TRBV3-1/TRBV3-2 | 15 | TGTGCCAGCAGCCAGGGACAGTCTAACAATCAGCCCCAGCATTTT | CASSQGQSNNQPQHF
TRBJ2-7 | TRBD2 | - | TRBV7-8 | 15 | TGTGCCAGCAGCTTAGCGAGACTAGCGGGGAACGAGCAGTACTTC | CASSLARLAGNEQYF
TRBJ1-5 | - | - | TRBV20-1 | 14 | TGCAGTGCCAGTCAGGGTACGGGGAATCAGCCCCAGCATTTT | CSASQGTGNQPQHF
TRBJ1-2 | - | - | TRBV6-2/TRBV6-3 | 14 | TGTGCCAGCAGTCACCCGGGCAGACAGAGTGGCTACACCTTC | CASSHPGRQSGYTF
TRBJ1-1 | - | - | TRBV5-4 | 14 | TGTGCCAGCAGCTTACCCGATCGGAACACTGAAGCTTTCTTT | CASSLPDRNTEAFF
TRBJ1-5 | - | - | TRBV19 | 17 | TGTGCCAGTAGCACTAGACAGGACTGGGGAAGCAATCAGCCCCAGCATTTT | CASSTRQDWGSNQPQHF
TRBJ1-5 | - | - | TRBV27 | 12 | TGTGCCAGCAGTTTCGGGGGTAAGCCCCAGCATTTT | CASSFGGKPQHF
TRBJ1-2 | - | - | TRBV28 | 13 | TGTGCCAGCAGTTTAGGTAGTACCAGGGGCTACACCTTC | CASSLGSTRGYTF
TRBJ2-1 | TRBD2 | - | TRBV28 | 14 | TGTGCCAGCAGTCCCGGGACTACCAACAATGAGCAGTTCTTC | CASSPGTTNNEQFF
TRBJ1-5 | - | - | TRBV2 | 13 | TGTGCCAGCAGTGACGAGGTGAATCAGCCCCAGCATTTT | CASSDEVNQPQHF
TRBJ2-1 | TRBD2 | - | TRBV3-1/TRBV3-2 | 15 | TGTGCCAGCCACCTCGGAAGCGGGGGATACAATGAGCAGTTCTTC | CASHLGSGGYNEQFF
TRBJ2-2 | - | - | TRBV9 | 15 | TGTGCCAGCAGCGTAGGGGCGTCGAACACCGGGGAGCTGTTTTTT | CASSVGASNTGELFF
TRBJ2-2 | - | - | TRBV2 | 15 | TGTGCCAGCAGCCGACTGGGGACCGGGACCGGGGAGCTGTTTTTT | CASSRLGTGTGELFF
TRBJ2-7 | - | - | TRBV2 | 13 | TGTGCCAGCAGAGGCGGGACTTCTTACGAGCAGTACTTC | CASRGGTSYEQYF
TRBJ1-5 | - | - | TRBV7-2 | 14 | TGTGCCAGCAGCTTAGAGGGCAGGGCGCAGCCCCAGCATTTT | CASSLEGRAQPQHF
TRBJ2-5 | - | - | TRBV7-8 | 11 | TGTGCCAGCCTACGGGGCAGGGGCCAGTACTTC | CASLRGRGQYF
TRBJ2-4 | - | - | TRBV30 | 13 | TGTGCCTGGAGAAAGGGGCCGGCGGACATTCAGTACTTC | CAWRKGPADIQYF
TRBJ2-2 | - | once | TRBV2 | 13 | TGTGCCTCCGCACTTCTGGCCACCGGGGAGCTGTTTTTT | CASALLATGELFF
TRBJ1-5 | TRBD1 | - | TRBV28 | 17 | TGTGCCAGCAGCCGAATAACAGGGGCTCTGAGCAATCAGCCCCAGCATTTT | CASSRITGALSNQPQHF
TRBJ2-3 | TRBD1 | - | TRBV19 | 16 | TGTGCCAGTAGTATAGGGACAGGGGGATCCACAGATACGCAGTATTTT | CASSIGTGGSTDTQYF
TRBJ1-2 | - | - | TRBV5-1 | 16 | TGCGCCAGCAGCTTGGTGAGGGGGGCGCTGAACTATGGCTACACCTTC | CASSLVRGALNYGYTF
TRBJ1-2 | - | - | TRBV9 | 13 | TGTGCCAGCAGCGGCACTCTCGGAACAGGCTACACCTTC | CASSGTLGTGYTF
TRBJ2-1 | - | - | TRBV7-8 | 15 | TGTGCCAGCAGCTCGCGGAGGGGCTCCTACAATGAGCAGTTCTTC | CASSSRRGSYNEQFF
TRBJ2-2 | - | - | TRBV2 | 13 | TGTGCCAGCAGTGAAGTCCCCACCGGGGAGCTGTTTTTT | CASSEVPTGELFF
TRBJ2-5 | - | - | TRBV27 | 13 | TGTGCCAGCAGCCTACGCGGGGAGGAGACCCAGTACTTC | CASSLRGEETQYF
TRBJ2-1 | - | - | TRBV29-1 | 11 | TGCAGCGTCCCGGACCGAAATGAGCAGTTCTTC | CSVPDRNEQFF
TRBJ2-1 | - | - | TRBV4-1 | 13 | TGCGCCAGCAGCCAAGTTCCGGGAGATGAGCAGTTCTTC | CASSQVPGDEQFF
TRBJ1-2 | - | - | TRBV9 | 16 | TGTGCCAGCAGCGTACCCCAGCGCGTTCCCAAGGGGGGCTACACCTTC | CASSVPQRVPKGGYTF
TRBJ1-2 | - | - | TRBV10-3 | 13 | TGTGCCATCAGTGAAGGGGGGAGGTATGGCTACACCTTC | CAISEGGRYGYTF
TRBJ2-7 | - | - | TRBV25-1 | 13 | TGTGCCAGCAGGAGTCCTTTCACCTACGAGCAGTACTTC | CASRSPFTYEQYF
TRBJ2-7 | - | - | TRBV2 | 12 | TGTGCCAGCAAACATTTCTCCTACGAGCAGTACTTC | CASKHFSYEQYF
TRBJ1-1 | - | - | TRBV5-1 | 14 | TGCGCCAGCAGCTTGGACCAGGGAAACACTGAAGCTTTCTTT | CASSLDQGNTEAFF
TRBJ1-5 | - | - | TRBV3-1/TRBV3-2 | 14 | TGTGCCAGCAGCCTCACTTCGGACGGCCAGCCCCAGCATTTT | CASSLTSDGQPQHF
TRBJ2-2 | TRBD1 | once | TRBV24-1 | 16 | TGTGCCACCAGTGACTCAGGGACAGGTAACACCGGGGAGCTGTTTTTT | CATSDSGTGNTGELFF
TRBJ1-1 | - | once | TRBV10-2 | 12 | TGCGCCAGCAGTGGTTCAAACACTGAAGCTTTCTTT | CASSGSNTEAFF
TRBJ2-1 | - | - | TRBV5-1 | 12 | TGCGCCAGCAGACAGGGTGGAAATGAGCAGTTCTTC | CASRQGGNEQFF
TRBJ1-1 | - | - | TRBV28 | 13 | TGTGCCAGCAGTTTACTTACACCAGCGGAAGCTTTCTTT | CASSLLTPAEAFF
TRBJ2-2 | - | - | TRBV19 | 14 | TGTGCCAGTAGTATCGGCAGGAACACCGGGGAGCTGTTTTTT | CASSIGRNTGELFF
TRBJ1-6 | - | - | TRBV30 | 14 | TGTGCCTGGAGTATCGGGACCTCTATGTCACCCCTCCACTTT | CAWSIGTSMSPLHF
TRBJ1-3 | - | few | TRBV28 | 13 | TGTGCCAGCCGCACATACTCTGGAAACACCATATATTTT | CASRTYSGNTIYF
TRBJ1-1 | - | - | TRBV4-3 | 11 | TGCGCCAGCAGCCAAGACATGGGCGCTTTCTTT | CASSQDMGAFF
TRBJ1-3 | - | - | TRBV9 | 15 | TGTGCCAGCAGCGTTGGCTCGAATAGGGGAAACACCATATATTTT | CASSVGSNRGNTIYF
TRBJ1-5 | - | - | TRBV19 | 13 | TGTGCCAGTAGTAAAACAGGTGATCAGCCCCAGCATTTT | CASSKTGDQPQHF
TRBJ2-5 | TRBD1 | - | TRBV24-1 | 14 | TGTGCCACCAGTGACACAACAGGGGTGGAGACCCAGTACTTC | CATSDTTGVETQYF
TRBJ1-6 | - | once | TRBV28 | 15 | TGTGCCAGCAGTTTAGGGGGAGCCTATAATTCACCCCTCCACTTT | CASSLGGAYNSPLHF
TRBJ2-1 | - | once | TRBV7-2 | 14 | TGTGCCAGCAGCTCGGGACTCCCCTACAATGAGCAGTTCTTC | CASSSGLPYNEQFF
TRBJ2-3 | - | - | TRBV18 | 12 | TGTGCCAGCTCACCCCTGGGAGATACGCAGTATTTT | CASSPLGDTQYF
TRBJ1-3 | TRBD1 | - | TRBV3-1/TRBV3-2 | 15 | TGTGCCAGCAGCCAAACAGGGGGCCTCGGAAACACCATATATTTT | CASSQTGGLGNTIYF
TRBJ2-7 | - | - | TRBV15 | 18 | TGTGCCACCAGCAGAGATGGGGGCTTCCCTGGAGAGCCCTACGAGCAGTACTTC | CATSRDGGFPGEPYEQYF
TRBJ2-7 | TRBD2 | - | TRBV20-1 | 13 | TGCAGTGCTAGTCAGGGTAGCGGGAGCGAGCAGTACTTC | CSASQGSGSEQYF
TRBJ2-7 | - | - | TRBV2 | 12 | TGTGCCAGCAGTACTCACTCCTACGAGCAGTACTTC | CASSTHSYEQYF
TRBJ2-7 | - | - | TRBV11-2 | 12 | TGTGCCAGCACCCCCGGTAGTCACGAGCAGTACTTC | CASTPGSHEQYF